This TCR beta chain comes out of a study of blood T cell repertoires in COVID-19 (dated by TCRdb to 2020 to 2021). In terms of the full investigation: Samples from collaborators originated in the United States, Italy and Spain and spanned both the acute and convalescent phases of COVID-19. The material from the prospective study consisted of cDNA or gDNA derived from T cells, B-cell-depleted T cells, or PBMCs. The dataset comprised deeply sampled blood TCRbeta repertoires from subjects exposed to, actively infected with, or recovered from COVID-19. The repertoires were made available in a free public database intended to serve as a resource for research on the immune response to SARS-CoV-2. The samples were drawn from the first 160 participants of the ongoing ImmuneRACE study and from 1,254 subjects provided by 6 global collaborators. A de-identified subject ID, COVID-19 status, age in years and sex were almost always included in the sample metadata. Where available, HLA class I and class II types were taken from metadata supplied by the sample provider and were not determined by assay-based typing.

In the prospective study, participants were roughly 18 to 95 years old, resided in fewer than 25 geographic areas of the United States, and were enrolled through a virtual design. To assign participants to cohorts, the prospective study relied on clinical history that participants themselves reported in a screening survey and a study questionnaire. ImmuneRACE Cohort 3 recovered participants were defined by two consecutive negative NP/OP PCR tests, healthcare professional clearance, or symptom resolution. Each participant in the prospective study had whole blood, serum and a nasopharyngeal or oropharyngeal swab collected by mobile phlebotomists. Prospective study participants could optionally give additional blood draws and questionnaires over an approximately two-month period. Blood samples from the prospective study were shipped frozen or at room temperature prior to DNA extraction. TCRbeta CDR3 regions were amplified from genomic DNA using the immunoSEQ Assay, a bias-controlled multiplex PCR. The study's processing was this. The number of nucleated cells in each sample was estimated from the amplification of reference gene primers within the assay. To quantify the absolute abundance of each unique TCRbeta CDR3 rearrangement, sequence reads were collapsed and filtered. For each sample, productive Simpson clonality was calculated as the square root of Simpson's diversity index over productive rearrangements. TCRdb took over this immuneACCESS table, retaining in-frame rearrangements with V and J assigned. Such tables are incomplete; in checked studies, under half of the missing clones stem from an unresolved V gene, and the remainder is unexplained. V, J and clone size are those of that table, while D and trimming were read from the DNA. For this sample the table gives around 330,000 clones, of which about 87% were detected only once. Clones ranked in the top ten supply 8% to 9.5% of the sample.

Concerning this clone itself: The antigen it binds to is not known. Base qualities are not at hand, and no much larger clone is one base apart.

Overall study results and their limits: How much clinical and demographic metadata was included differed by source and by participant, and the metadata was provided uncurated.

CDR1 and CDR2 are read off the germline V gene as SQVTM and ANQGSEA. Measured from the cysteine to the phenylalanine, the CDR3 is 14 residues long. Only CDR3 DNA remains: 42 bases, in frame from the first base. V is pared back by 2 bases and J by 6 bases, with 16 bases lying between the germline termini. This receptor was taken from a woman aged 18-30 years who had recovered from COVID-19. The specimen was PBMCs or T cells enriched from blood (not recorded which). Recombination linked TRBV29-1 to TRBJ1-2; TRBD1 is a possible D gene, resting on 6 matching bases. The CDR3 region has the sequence CSVETVVGAHGYTF. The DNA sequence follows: TGCAGCGTTGAAACGGTCGTGGGGGCGCATGGCTACACCTTC.